Listed below are T cell receptor beta chains from one sample, sequenced in a study of cytotoxic CD8 clonotypes in ibrutinib-treated CLL. Method: immunoSEQ multiplex PCR; TCRdb's copy keeps in-frame clones and lacks some. The table records approximately 130,000 clones, around 84% of them present only once. Sequencing used PBMCs, obtained after 24 months of ibrutinib treatment. The source is a human donor with chronic lymphocytic leukemia. Both conserved end residues are part of each CDR3. A D gene is named only where the DNA matches it firmly. Only some rows state a clone size, as once, few, many or a class for expanded clones.

j_call d_call cdr3_length v_call clone_size cdr3_aa cdr3_nt
TRBJ1-6 - 17 TRBV19 - CASYRPIPSGYNSPLHF TGTGCCAGTTACAGGCCCATTCCCTCGGGTTATAATTCACCCCTCCACTTT
TRBJ2-1 - 14 TRBV6-1 - CASRAGTPYNEQFF TGTGCCAGCAGGGCCGGGACACCCTACAATGAGCAGTTCTTC
TRBJ1-6 TRBD1 14 TRBV7-2 - CASSFTGGSSPLHF TGTGCCAGCAGCTTTACAGGGGGCTCTTCACCCCTCCACTTT
TRBJ2-3 TRBD1 15 TRBV5-4 - CASRLTGLSTDTQYF TGTGCCAGCAGGTTGACAGGGCTAAGCACAGATACGCAGTATTTT
TRBJ1-2 TRBD1 15 TRBV27 - CASSSTGGAYYGYTF TGTGCCAGCAGTTCTACAGGGGGCGCGTACTATGGCTACACCTTC
TRBJ2-2 - 16 TRBV18 - CASSRDLPSNTGELFF TGTGCCAGCTCAAGGGACCTCCCTTCGAACACCGGGGAGCTGTTTTTT
TRBJ2-7 - 15 TRBV9 - CASSPSGPAYYEQYF TGTGCCAGCAGCCCCAGTGGGCCAGCTTACTACGAGCAGTACTTC
TRBJ2-2 - 19 TRBV7-6 - CASSLRVGGPGPISGELFF TGTGCCAGCAGCTTACGGGTTGGGGGCCCAGGACCTATATCCGGGGAGCTGTTTTTT
TRBJ1-1 - 11 TRBV6-1 few CASSQYTEAFF TGTGCCAGCAGTCAGTACACTGAAGCTTTCTTT
TRBJ2-2 - 14 TRBV15 - CATSSIGIGGELFF TGTGCCACCAGCAGTATAGGTATTGGCGGGGAGCTGTTTTTT
TRBJ2-5 TRBD2 15 TRBV30 - CAWSGSGGAGETQYF TGTGCCTGGAGTGGTAGCGGGGGGGCCGGGGAGACCCAGTACTTC
TRBJ1-1 - 14 TRBV18 - CASTTSVGYTEAFF TGTGCCAGCACTACCTCAGTGGGGTACACTGAAGCTTTCTTT
TRBJ2-7 TRBD2 15 TRBV5-6 - CASSPGLAASYEQYF TGTGCCAGCAGCCCGGGACTAGCGGCGTCCTACGAGCAGTACTTC
TRBJ2-3 - 15 TRBV5-1 - CASSLATGSTDTQYF TGCGCCAGCAGCTTGGCAACAGGGAGCACAGATACGCAGTATTTT